This T cell receptor (beta chain) was retrieved from a study of blood T cell repertoires in COVID-19 (dated by TCRdb to 2018 to 2020). About the full investigation: Samples covering the acute and convalescent phases of COVID-19 were provided by collaborators in the United States, Italy and Spain. The material from the prospective study consisted of cDNA or gDNA derived from T cells, B-cell-depleted T cells, or PBMCs. Deeply sampled blood TCRbeta repertoires from subjects exposed to, actively infected with, or recovered from COVID-19 were included in the dataset. The repertoires were made available in a free public database intended to serve as a resource for research on the immune response to SARS-CoV-2. Samples came from the ongoing ImmuneRACE study (first 160 participants) plus 1,254 subjects from 6 global collaborators. The sample metadata nearly always contained a de-identified subject ID, COVID-19 status, age in years and sex. HLA class I and class II types, where available, came from metadata supplied by the sample provider rather than from assay-based typing.

The immunoSEQ Assay, a bias-controlled multiplex PCR, was used to amplify TCRbeta CDR3 regions from genomic DNA. Under the source paper's analysis protocol: Nucleated cell counts per sample were estimated from amplification of reference gene primers within the assay. Sequence reads were collapsed and filtered to measure the absolute abundance of every unique TCRbeta CDR3 rearrangement. Productive Simpson clonality was computed per sample as the square root of Simpson's diversity index over productive rearrangements. Entries here come from immuneACCESS through TCRdb and include only in-frame sequences with V and J called. Some clones fail to appear in such tables; in the studies checked, an unresolved V gene covers under half of the shortfall, and the cause of the remainder is unknown. V, J and clone size derive from that table, while D and trimming were established from the DNA sequence. This sample comprises 250,000 to 400,000 clones, almost 90% of them detected only once. The top ten constitute approximately 2.9% of the sample.

Overall study outcomes, separate from this receptor: How much clinical and demographic metadata was included differed by source and by participant, and the metadata was provided uncurated.

One collaborating source in Seattle enrolled patients while the patients were actively infected and followed the patients over time throughout the course of disease. The collaborating institutions used their own protocols to collect whole blood in K2EDTA tubes. For TCRbeta analysis, collaborators shipped samples as frozen whole blood, isolated PBMCs, or DNA extracted from either of those sample types. For this clone: Its antigen remains undetermined. No qualities accompany the bases; no much larger clone lies one base away.

Sequencing was done on a sample of peripheral blood. This receptor was taken from a woman aged 25 to 45 with COVID-19, enrolled during active disease.

In nucleotides, the sequence is TGTGCCAGCAGTTTGTCCGGCGGGGTGGGACAAGAGACCCAGTACTTC. This yields the protein CASSLSGGVGQETQYF. Recombination linked TRBV6-5 to TRBJ2-5, and the D gene may be TRBD2, 6 bases matching. The junction shows trimming of 4 bases on V and 2 bases on J, plus 17 bases between the germline ends. From a lookup of the germline V gene, CDR1 and CDR2 are MNHEY and SVGAGI. The CDR3 covers 16 residues, taking in both the cysteine and the phenylalanine. Only the CDR3 DNA is retained, 48 bases long and in frame from the first base.